This TCR beta chain stems from a study of blood T cells in healthy people across ages. A J-beta primer mix and a sample-barcoded 5' primer were used in a second PCR of roughly 7 to 12 cycles. The template-switch adaptor, which had 12 random nucleotides, put a tag on each cDNA molecule. From the 5' RACE reads, TCRdb called clonotypes with MiXCR, one entry per CDR3 protein. The sample lists 650,000 to 700,000 distinct CDR3 sequences, approximately 30% seen once, with approximately 15% in the top ten. This clonotype turned up a few times. The germline CDR1 and CDR2 sequences are SGHVS and FQNEAQ. The CDR3 runs 19 residues. V was clipped by 1 base and J by 4 bases; unmatched bases: 15.

Sequences were obtained from blood. This TCR was sampled from an elderly woman in good health. The genes are TRBV7-8 and TRBJ2-2, with TRBD2 matching 7 bases. The DNA for the CDR3 is TGTGCCAGCAGCTTAGTTCCCTCCGGCGGAGCGGGGAGCACCGGGGAGCTGTTTTTT. It specifies CASSLVPSGGAGSTGELFF.